This T cell receptor (beta chain) is from a study of T-cell memory formation after mild COVID-19. Study-level points and caveats: CD4+ contracting clones lay mainly in CM and EM, CD8+ ones in EMRA. Contracting clones from day 15 to 85 showed balanced CD4/CD8; later expanders favored CD4+. In second-wave clones peaking day 37, SARS-CoV-2 specificity remained unconfirmed.

V was pared by 5 bases and J by 2 bases, with 12 bases between. The length of the CDR3 is 14 residues. TCRdb passed the 5' RACE reads through MiXCR, listing each CDR3 protein once. Here the sample spans 50,000 or so distinct CDR3 sequences, over 8.5% being singletons. A note on this clonotype: Its cognate antigen is unknown.

The sequenced sample consisted of PBMCs or a T cell subset sorted from them (not recorded which). The chain has TRBV12-3 or TRBV12-4 and TRBJ1-2, with D perhaps matching TRBD1 (6 bases). This TCR came from an adult woman who had mild COVID-19 (a few samples of this study predate the infection). Cell type and time point are not known. CDR3 amino acids: CASSPPGQNYGYTF. The CDR3 bases are TGTGCCAGCAGTCCTCCCGGACAGAACTATGGCTACACCTTC.